The 12 T cell receptor beta chains reported below all come from one sample, sequenced in a study of shared clonotypes between healthy human individuals. Sequenced by immunoSEQ multiplex PCR; TCRdb stores in-frame clones only, minus some. Among about 1.1 million clones listed, more than 75% were seen once. Sequenced input: memory CD4+ T cells from PBMCs. The subset here: CD45RA-negative fraction. These receptors originate from a young man in good health. Some clones in this sample may be carry-over from other donors' samples.

This sequence joins TRBV7-9 and TRBJ2-2; D remains unclear. V was trimmed by 4 bases and J by 1 base, leaving 7 bases between them. CDR1 and CDR2 from the germline V gene are SEHNR and FQNEAQ (reference sequence). This CDR3 has 14 residues. The CDR3 here is CASSSDRNTGELFF. Here the CDR3 DNA reads TGTGCCAGCAGCTCCGATAGGAACACCGGGGAGCTGTTTTTT.

The J gene is TRBJ1-4, the V gene TRBV6-5; D might be TRBD1 (6 bases). The CDR3 covers 15 residues. The V end lost 2 bases, the J end lost 0 bases, and 7 bases lay between the germline ends. Germline loops: CDR1 MNHEY, CDR2 SVGAGI. The CDR3 spells CASSYGGATNEKLFF. CDR3 DNA: TGTGCCAGCAGTTACGGGGGCGCAACTAATGAAAAACTGTTTTTT.

CDR3 protein: CASSPRTSGNEKLFF. The CDR3 bases are TGCGCCAGCAGCCCCCGGACCTCCGGAAATGAAAAACTGTTTTTT. The chain carries TRBV5-1 and TRBJ1-4, with D uncertain. CDR1 SGHRS and CDR2 YFSETQ come from the germline V gene. V lost 4 bases to trimming and J lost 5 bases, with 15 bases between them. The CDR3 extends over 15 amino acids.

The CDR3 is CASPCWRCMNTEAFF. CDR3 DNA sequence: TGTGCCAGTCCCTGTTGGCGCTGCATGAACACTGAAGCTTTCTTT. The genes are TRBV6-8 and TRBJ1-1; D remains unclear. V dropped 9 bases and J dropped 0 bases, with 17 bases sitting between them. The CDR3 loop spans 15 amino acids. Germline-derived CDR1 and CDR2 are MNHGY and SAAAGT.

The chain couples TRBV28 to TRBJ2-5; TRBD1 matches 11 bases. The CDR3 consists of 17 residues. V lost 6 bases, J lost 7 bases, and 16 bases stayed unmatched. Germline loops: CDR1 MDHEN, CDR2 SYDVKM. CDR3 DNA: TGTGCCAGCAGGCCACCACTGAGGACAGGGGGCCTAGTGACCCAGTACTTC. This gives the protein CASRPPLRTGGLVTQYF. The variable domain in full, with the rest retrieved from reference TRBV28 and TRBJ2-5, is DVKVTQSSRYLVKRTGEKVFLECVQDMDHENMFWYRQDPGLGLRLIYFSYDVKMKEKGDIPEGYSVSREKKERFSLILESASTNQTSMYLCASRPPLRTGGLVTQYFGPGTRLLVL.

CDR3 DNA: TGTGCCAGCAGTGGGGGGGCCAGGGCTCGCAACACCATATATTTT. It encodes CASSGGARARNTIYF. V gene TRBV6-5 combines with J gene TRBJ1-3; a possible D gene is TRBD1 (6 bases). Germline V lookup: CDR1 MNHEY, CDR2 SVGAGI. Trimming removed 5 bases from V and 7 bases from J, with 18 bases in between. The CDR3 sequence is 15 residues long.

This chain uses TRBV19 with TRBJ1-2; maybe TRBD1 (5 bases). This CDR3 spans 15 amino acids. V gave up 6 bases and J gave up 0 bases, with 14 bases separating them. Germline-derived CDR1 and CDR2 are LNHDA and SQIVND (reference sequence). CDR3 in DNA: TGTGCCAGTAGACCCCGGGACGCACCTAACTATGGCTACACCTTC. Protein sequence: CASRPRDAPNYGYTF.

The genes are TRBV6-1 and TRBJ1-1; no firm D call. CDR3 length: 14 residues. V lost 1 base and J lost 4, with 10 bases in between. Germline-derived CDR1 and CDR2 are MNHNS and SASEGT. CDR3 nucleotides: TGTGCCAGCAGTGAAGTGGCAGAGAGCACTGAAGCTTTCTTT. It yields the protein CASSEVAESTEAFF.

This clone was seen just once. The gene calls are TRBV4-2 and TRBJ1-1; D is unresolved. The CDR3 spans 14 residues. From germline, CDR1 is LGHNA and CDR2 YNFKEQ. V lost 2 bases, J lost 6 bases, and 13 bases lay in between. The chain's CDR3 is CASSQPLGYPEAFF. Written as DNA, the CDR3 is TGTGCCAGCAGCCAACCCCTGGGTTATCCTGAAGCTTTCTTT.

This chain links TRBV5-1 with TRBJ2-7; a possible D gene is TRBD2 (5 bases). The CDR3 consists of 13 residues. Germline V gene lookup returns CDR1 SGHRS and CDR2 YFSETQ. V was shortened by 0 bases and J by 6 bases, with 10 bases between the two germline ends. This CDR3 reads CASSLAGGLEQYF. Here the CDR3 DNA reads TGCGCCAGCAGCTTGGCGGGCGGGCTCGAGCAGTACTTC. Full variable domain (missing parts from reference TRBV5-1 and TRBJ2-7): KAGVTQTPRYLIKTRGQQVTLSCSPISGHRSVSWYQQTPGQGLQFLFEYFSETQRNKGNFPGRFSGRQFSNSRSEMNVSTLELGDSALYLCASSLAGGLEQYFGPGTRLTVT.

This clone turned up a few times. The J gene is TRBJ1-4, the V gene TRBV27, with no clear D. Germline loops: CDR1 MNHEY, CDR2 SMNVEV (reference sequence). Trimming cost V 9 bases and J 8 bases, with 25 bases left between them. The CDR3 sequence is 16 residues long. The CDR3 reads CASTGSKEAATEKLFF. The CDR3, as DNA: TGTGCCAGTACGGGTAGTAAGGAGGCGGCGACCGAAAAACTGTTTTTT.

About this clone itself: An end of the junction differs from the germline gene, which may be a read error. This chain links TRBV18 with TRBJ1-1; TRBD1 matches 7 bases. The CDR3 has 13 residues. Germline loops: CDR1 KGHSH, CDR2 LQKENI. The CDR3 protein is CANSPDRDTEAFF. For the CDR3, the DNA is TGTGCCAACTCACCCGACAGGGACACTGAAGCTTTCTTT.